One T cell receptor beta chain is described in this entry. This clone's antigen is unknown. Base qualities are not recorded, but no much larger clone differs from it by a single base. This sample is part of a study of cytomegalovirus exposure and HLA in healthy donors (dated by TCRdb to the late 2010s). Describing the broader study: According to an earlier analysis of 587 of the donors, 200 million or so T cells yielded 120 million or so unique TCR beta sequences and 276 Gb of sequence data. About 280 gigabases of sequencing data and approximately 85 million unique TCR sequences were included in an early release covering several hundred HLA-typed donors. The genetic ancestry cluster associated with self-reported Caucasian donors included around four fifths of the 398 genotyped donors. The study was designed to test whether signatures of past pathogen exposure could be identified by cataloging public T cell receptors. The T cell repertoires of roughly 660 subjects were profiled by immunosequencing and related to cytomegalovirus serostatus. A separate validation cohort of roughly 130 different subjects was used in addition to the roughly 640-subject first cohort. High-throughput TCR immunosequencing, statistical association of individual TCRs with disease status, and machine learning were combined to predict cytomegalovirus infection status. To study patterns of TCR occurrence, a later analysis re-analyzed previously published TCR beta repertoires from just over 650 donors and added high-resolution HLA genotyping. Rather than using new phenotypic data, the later analysis identified candidate immune exposures from TCR beta sequences and from how often those sequences occurred across donors. An earlier analysis of around 580 of the donors used high-throughput TCR beta sequencing to judge whether each TCR beta V gene segment behaved as functional or pseudogenic. Alongside the repertoire data, information on donor age, sex, ethnicity and CMV serostatus was compiled. A later genetic analysis took genome-wide SNP genotypes for about three fifths of the 666 donors and used that subset as a discovery cohort. Every repertoire in the discovery cohort had been generated on one and the same sequencing platform. Both class I and class II loci were covered by HLA typing, at four-digit resolution. The number of donors typed differed by locus, with about 629-640 for A, B, C, DRB1 and DQB1, 522 for DQA1, under 610 for DPA1, and approximately 470 for DPB1. A few DR-DQ haplotypes were treated as single units for association and clustering because of strong linkage in the cohort. Among about 400 genotyped donors of the cohort, an average of around 250,000 unique TCR beta nucleotide sequences was sequenced per donor, of which approximately 19% were non-productive.

In the germline V gene, CDR1 corresponds to MDHEN and CDR2 to SYDVKM. Taken from cysteine to phenylalanine, the CDR3 has 15 residues. Just CDR3 DNA is preserved here, 45 bases in frame from base 1. V loses 5 bases at its end and J loses 0 bases; junction bases beyond the gene matches: 2. Results and caveats for the whole study, not just this receptor: A later analysis found that most CMV-associated TCR beta chains appeared HLA-restricted, with HLA associations seemingly driven largely by CMV exposure. At a false discovery rate of 0.05, a later analysis linked under 20,000 TCR beta sequences to specific HLA alleles. While some public TCRs were present in many individuals, most TCR sequences turned up only very rarely across donors. Three of the identified cytomegalovirus-associated TCR beta chains were confirmed in vitro to be specific for cytomegalovirus antigens. It was suggested by the authors that the approach could potentially be generalized to other disease states and immunological phenotypes. A further reported finding was that TCR beta sequences accurately predicted the HLA-A and HLA-B alleles for most subjects in the first cohort. In a later analysis, HLA-associated TCR beta chains showed more clonal expansion and lower generation probabilities than non-associated chains that were equally common. According to a later analysis, parvovirus B19, influenza, CMV and Epstein-Barr virus appeared linked to several top co-occurrence clusters. In this cohort, only TCR beta chains were sequenced, and detectable features were limited by the absence of alpha or paired-chain data. Because counts were too low, 15 to 20 rarely observed V segments, including chromosome 9 orphons, were excluded from the earlier analysis of 587 of the donors. Assigning TCR associations to individual alleles was difficult when HLA alleles, especially DR and DQ, strongly co-occurred. Roughly uniform sequencing depth across donors was assumed in presence/absence analyses, although this assumption may not hold. Because some donors lacked HLA typing at each locus, the association tests relied only on the typed subset. In both the original and validation cohorts, the classifier was reported to diagnose cytomegalovirus status with high specificity and sensitivity. A later analysis found that TCR association rates varied across HLA loci, with DRB1 alleles showing the most associated TCRs and HLA-C alleles the fewest. The only immune exposure information available for the cohort was CMV serostatus. A group of highly shared sequence variants was considered likely to be a technical artifact of the sequencing pipeline. The study listed approximately 160 TCR beta chains as associated with cytomegalovirus. Broadly in line with IMGT annotations, most TCR beta V segments showed up in productive rearrangements about 87% or about 30% of the time in an earlier analysis of 587 of the donors. In a later genetic analysis, fewer N-insertions in productive TCRs were reported among donors in an Asian-associated ancestry cluster than the roughly 670-donor mean. Some IMGT-functional V segments, including TRBV6-2 and TRBV6-3, could not be distinguished by the 87-base-pair reads and were therefore excluded. Correlated functional status among segregating V segments might reflect linkage disequilibrium, but an unknown experimental factor could not be ruled out. V-gene and J-gene trimming of TCR beta chains was associated with a missense DCLRE1C variant in a later genetic analysis, and the association was replicated in an independent cohort.

The method behind the library was the immunoSEQ multiplex PCR assay. For the multiplex PCR, a mixture combining 60 forward primers for TCR Vbeta segments and 13 reverse primers for TCR Jbeta segments was used. The CDR3 region of rearranged TCR beta genes was amplified from genomic DNA with a multiplex PCR assay. Amplified TCR beta libraries were sequenced as 87-base-pair reads on the Illumina HiSeq System. For the original study's pipeline: In a later analysis, tens of millions of unique TCR beta chains were counted across the 500 to 700 repertoires, and roughly 10 million of these chains were shared by at least two donors. Raw reads were error-corrected and collapsed into unique sequences with a nearest-neighbor algorithm that merged closely related sequences to remove PCR and sequencing errors. Alignment of CDR3 sequences to IMGT reference sequences was used to assign V, D and J gene segments. For a sequence to be retained, a match of at least six nucleotides to both a V gene segment and a J gene segment was required. A rearrangement was called productive if the CDR3 had no stop codons and remained in frame with V and J, and every other rearrangement was called non-productive. Following IMGT convention, CDR3 was defined as the stretch from the second conserved V-encoded cysteine to the conserved J-encoded phenylalanine. The earlier analysis of 587 of the donors excluded sequences that lacked an unambiguous match to a single V gene segment. In an earlier analysis of roughly 500 of the donors, V segments were called functional above 56.7% productive rearrangements and were called segregating when the between-donor standard deviation exceeded 5%. A statistical classification framework was built to diagnose cytomegalovirus status from the catalog of TCR beta chain sequences. In a later analysis, TCR nucleotide sequences were compared against IMGT/GENE-DB human TR gene sequences so that V and J genes could be assigned. The TCRdist pipeline was used in a later analysis to assign CDR3 sequences and most-parsimonious VDJ recombination scenarios. A later analysis defined each TCR beta chain by its CDR3 amino acid sequence plus V-gene family, and excluded reads lacking a unique V-gene family. As a way to deal with suspected cross-contamination and a sequencing artifact, a later analysis dropped under 600 nucleotide sequences that were highly shared and had low generation probability. A later analysis calculated a clonal expansion index for each public chain from normalized within-repertoire ranks of inferred template counts. Generation probabilities in a later analysis came from a VDJ recombination model fitted to out-of-frame rearrangements, and those results were checked against IGoR. In a later analysis, TCR-TCR, TCR-HLA and TCR-CMV co-occurrence was scored with hypergeometric tests, and a repertoire-size bias correction was applied to TCR pairs. To estimate false discovery rates, a later analysis permuted the HLA or CMV assignments 20 times. In a later analysis, co-occurring TCRs were grouped using DBSCAN, and TCRdist sequence similarity was added for clustering within HLA-allele-positive subsets. Co-occurrence clustering excluded repertoires with fewer than 30,000 or more than 120,000 public chains, plus five with anomalous nucleotide sharing. The table was pulled from immuneACCESS by TCRdb, which kept in-frame rearrangements only. Such tables lose some clones; where checked, under half of the loss comes from unresolved V genes, and the rest has no known cause. The V and J calls and clone size were taken over from that table, and D and trimming were inferred from the DNA. This sample lists 180,000 or so clones; roughly 79% were detected once. Of the sample, around 1.9% falls within the top ten clones.

In total, roughly 670 healthy bone marrow donors made up the cohort. At the time of sampling, every cohort member was nominally healthy, though immune exposures that went unrecorded were likely present. The donor tested CMV seropositive and was one of the 289 seropositive cohort members. A peripheral blood sample was provided by each donor, and peripheral blood mononuclear cells were used for TCR beta sequencing. The Qiagen DNeasy Blood Extraction Kit was used to extract genomic DNA from the blood cell samples. Specimen: PBMCs. The chain is made from TRBV28 and TRBJ2-3; 10 bases in the junction line up with TRBD1. The receptor comes from a young woman in good health and CMV-seropositive. CDR3 reads: CASSRTGGSTDTQYF. The DNA is as follows: TGTGCCAGCAGTAGGACAGGGGGGAGCACAGATACGCAGTATTTT.